These 4 T cell receptor beta chains were all obtained from the same sample, sequenced in a study of regulatory T cells in long-lasting Graves disease. HTBI primers from iRepertoire and Arm-PCR of CDR3 regions yielded the TCR beta libraries. TCRdb analysed the multiplex PCR reads with MiXCR anew, one entry per CDR3 protein. Of 700,000 or so distinct CDR3 sequences in the sample, around 30% are singletons; the top ten hold 35% to 55%. This sample's time point: persistent/refractory GD, antithyroid drugs over 5 years with positive TRAb. TCR sequences were obtained from RNA taken from PBMCs. Here the sequenced sample was peripheral blood mononuclear cells (PBMCs), taken when the disease was refractory, from a patient treated with antithyroid drugs. The receptor set was obtained from a female donor with Graves disease.

This chain connects TRBV11-2 to TRBJ1-1, with no clear D. Trimming removed 3 bases at V and 11 bases at J, with 13 bases between. CDR3 length: 12 residues. Germline V gene lookup returns CDR1 SGHAT and CDR2 FQNNGV. The CDR3: CASSLGSAPAFF. CDR3 sequence (DNA): TGTGCCAGCAGCTTGGGCTCGGCTCCGGCTTTCTTT.

This clonotype was recorded many times. J is TRBJ2-7 and V is TRBV11-2; the D is unclear. The CDR3 runs 12 residues. The germline gives CDR1 SGHAT, CDR2 FQNNGV. Trimming shortened V by 6 bases and J by 1 base, and 7 bases separated the two germline ends. CDR3 in amino acids: CASSFGSYEQYF. CDR3 in DNA: TGTGCCAGCAGTTTTGGGTCCTACGAGCAGTACTTC.

This clonotype was recorded at least ten times. The chain has TRBV20-1 and TRBJ2-7, with 7 nucleotides matching TRBD2. Germline V gene data show CDR1 as DFQATT and CDR2 as SNEGSKA (reference sequence). V lost 5 bases to trimming and J lost 4 bases; unmatched junction nucleotides: 5. This CDR3 has 12 residues. DNA for the CDR3: TGCAGTGCTCTAACTAGCGCTTACGAGCAGTACTTC. Amino acids: CSALTSAYEQYF.

This clonotype was counted only a few times. The chain employs TRBV20-1 and TRBJ1-2, with D perhaps TRBD1 (5 bases). The germline CDR1 and CDR2 sequences are DFQATT and SNEGSKA (reference sequence). V gave up 2 bases and J gave up 5 bases, with 15 bases separating them. The CDR3 is 14 amino acids. CDR3 DNA: TGCAGTGCTAGACCGGGACGCCAGGTTTATGGCTACACCTTC. Amino acids: CSARPGRQVYGYTF.